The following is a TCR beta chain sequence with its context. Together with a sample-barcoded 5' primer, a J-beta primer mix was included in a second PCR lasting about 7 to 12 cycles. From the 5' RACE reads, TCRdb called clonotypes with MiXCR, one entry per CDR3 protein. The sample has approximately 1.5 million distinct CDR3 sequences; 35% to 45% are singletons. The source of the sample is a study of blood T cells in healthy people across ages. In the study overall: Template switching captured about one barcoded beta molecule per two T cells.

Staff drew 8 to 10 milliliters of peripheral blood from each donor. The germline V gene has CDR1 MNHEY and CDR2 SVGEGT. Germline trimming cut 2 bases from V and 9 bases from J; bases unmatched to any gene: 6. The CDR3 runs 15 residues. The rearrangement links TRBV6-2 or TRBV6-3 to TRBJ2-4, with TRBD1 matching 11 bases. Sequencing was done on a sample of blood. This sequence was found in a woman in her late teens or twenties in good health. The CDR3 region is CASSYTGTGGSIQYF. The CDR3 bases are TGTGCCAGCAGTTACACAGGGACAGGGGGGAGCATTCAGTACTTC.